Included here is one T cell receptor (beta chain) sequence, with context. Its matching antigen is unknown. This sample was taken from a study of T cell repertoires in ileal Crohn's disease. Study-wide findings and caveats: Active smokers at surgery had more clonal expansions than non-smokers.

V shed 3 bases and J 2 bases; nucleotides not matched to a gene: 2. From germline, CDR1 is MNHEY and CDR2 SMNVEV (reference sequence). CDR3 length equals 14 residues. Method: immunoSEQ multiplex PCR; TCRdb's copy keeps in-frame clones and lacks some. This table holds more than 11,000 clones, roughly 87% found once. This TCR came from an adult with Crohn's disease. The chain joins TRBV27 to TRBJ2-7; 9 bases align to TRBD2. Sample: ileal tissue. CDR3 sequence reads: CASSFSSGTYEQYF. The DNA for the CDR3 is TGTGCCAGCAGTTTTTCTAGCGGGACCTACGAGCAGTACTTC.